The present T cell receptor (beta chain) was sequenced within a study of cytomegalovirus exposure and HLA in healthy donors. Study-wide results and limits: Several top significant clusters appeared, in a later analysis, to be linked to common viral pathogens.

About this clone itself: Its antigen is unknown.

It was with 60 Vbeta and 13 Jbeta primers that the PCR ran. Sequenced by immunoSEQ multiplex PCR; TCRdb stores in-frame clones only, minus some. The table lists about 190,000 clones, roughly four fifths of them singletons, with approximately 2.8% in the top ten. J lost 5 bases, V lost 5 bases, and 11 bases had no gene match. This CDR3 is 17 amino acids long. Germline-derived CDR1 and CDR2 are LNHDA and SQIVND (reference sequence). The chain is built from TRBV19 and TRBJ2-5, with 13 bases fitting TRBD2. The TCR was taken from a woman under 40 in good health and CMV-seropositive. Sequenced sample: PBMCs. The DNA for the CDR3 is TGTGCCAGTAGTCGGGGATGGACTAGCGGGAGCATTGAGACCCAGTACTTC. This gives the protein CASSRGWTSGSIETQYF.